Listed below are T cell receptor beta chains from one sample, sequenced in a study of blood T cell repertoires in COVID-19. The table came from immunoSEQ multiplex PCR; TCRdb's copy has only in-frame clones and leaves some out. The sample lists hundreds of thousands of clones, nearly 90% occurring once. The specimen was peripheral blood. The receptors come from a woman aged 18-29 years who had recovered from COVID-19. Each CDR3 is given with its conserved first and last residue.

J | V | CDR3
TRBJ1-6 | TRBV29-1 | CSVRGTTNSPLHF
TRBJ2-1 | TRBV6-4 | CASSGLAGGNEQFF
TRBJ1-6 | TRBV5-4 | CASSAGGSTYNSPLHF
TRBJ2-7 | TRBV20-1 | CSARFTHEQYF
TRBJ2-1 | TRBV19 | CASSGSGQAFSRGGLNEQFF
TRBJ1-1 | TRBV6-5 | CASSPRPGPFGAFF
TRBJ1-2 | TRBV7-8 | CASSLAATAAGGYTF
TRBJ2-7 | TRBV4-3 | CASSQGGASGYEQYF
TRBJ1-4 | TRBV11-2 | CASTYGGEKLFF
TRBJ2-7 | TRBV18 | CASSPMTGATYEQYF
TRBJ2-1 | TRBV20-1 | CSASSSGRAFEQFF
TRBJ2-7 | TRBV7-9 | CASRREDYEQYF
TRBJ2-5 | TRBV25-1 | CASSEMDTSADQETQYF
TRBJ2-7 | TRBV7-9 | CASSLGTGPYEQYF
TRBJ2-5 | TRBV9 | CASSVVRGETQYF
TRBJ2-7 | TRBV6-5 | CASSGREQYF
TRBJ2-1 | TRBV23-1 | CASSRRCYNEQFF
TRBJ2-1 | TRBV6-5 | CASSPLAGGARGQFF
TRBJ2-1 | TRBV13 | CASSYRANEQFF